Sequencing of this T cell receptor (beta chain) was carried out in a study of CD8+CD57+ T cells in acquired aplastic anemia. Study-wide context: Sorted CD4+ and CD8+ cells gave a mean 3.2 ug DNA, range roughly 0.19 to 30 ug.

TCR beta VDJ and CDR3 profiling used genomic DNA as template. TCRdb passed the reads through MiXCR, listing each CDR3 protein once. The sample lists just over 450,000 distinct CDR3 sequences; more than 25% were seen once. As concerns this clonotype: Its matching antigen is unknown.

Points from the study as a whole: Simpson's diversity of CD8+ cells was not significantly different in patients compared with controls.

V lost 6 bases to trimming and J lost 4 bases; unmatched junction nucleotides: 11. The CDR3 totals 15 residues. Per germline, CDR1 MGHDK and CDR2 SYGVNS. Patients chosen for sequencing had CD8+CD57+ cells that had expanded, as shown by flow cytometry. Each patient gave a blood sample that was collected before any therapy had been received. The rearrangement uses TRBV25-1 and TRBJ2-7; 8 nucleotides agree with TRBD1. The receptor comes from a human donor with aplastic anemia. Sample: sorted CD4+, CD8+, or CD8+CD57+ T cells (not recorded which) from PBMCs. The CDR3 bases are TGTGCCAGCAGCTGGGACAGGACCAGTCCATACGAGCAGTACTTC. It is translated as CASSWDRTSPYEQYF.